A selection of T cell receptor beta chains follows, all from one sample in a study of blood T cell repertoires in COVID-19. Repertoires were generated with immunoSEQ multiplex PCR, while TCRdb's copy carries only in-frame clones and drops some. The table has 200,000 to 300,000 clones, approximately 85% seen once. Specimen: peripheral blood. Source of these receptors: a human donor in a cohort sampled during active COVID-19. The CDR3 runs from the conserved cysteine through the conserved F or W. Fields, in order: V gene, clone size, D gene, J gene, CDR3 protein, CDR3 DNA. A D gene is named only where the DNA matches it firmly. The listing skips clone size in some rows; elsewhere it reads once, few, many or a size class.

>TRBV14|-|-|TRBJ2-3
CASSLVDTQYF
TGTGCCAGCAGCCTCGTGGATACGCAGTATTTT
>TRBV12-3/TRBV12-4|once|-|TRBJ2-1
CASNSPGTNEQFF
TGTGCCAGCAACTCTCCGGGAACTAATGAGCAGTTCTTC
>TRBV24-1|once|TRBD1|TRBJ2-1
CATRETGGGNEQFF
TGTGCCACCAGAGAGACAGGGGGCGGGAATGAGCAGTTCTTC
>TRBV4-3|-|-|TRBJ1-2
CASSQDRGGLAYGYTF
TGCGCCAGCAGCCAAGACAGGGGAGGGTTAGCCTATGGCTACACCTTC
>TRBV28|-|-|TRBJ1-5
CASSTSGLNQPQHF
TGTGCCAGCAGCACGTCGGGACTCAACCAGCCCCAGCATTTT
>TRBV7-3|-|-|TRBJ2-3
CASSVQGTIPRADTQYF
TGTGCCAGCAGCGTACAGGGTACTATCCCGCGTGCAGATACGCAGTATTTT
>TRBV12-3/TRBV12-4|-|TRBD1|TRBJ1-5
CASEGQRNQPQHF
TGTGCCAGCGAGGGACAGCGCAATCAGCCCCAGCATTTT
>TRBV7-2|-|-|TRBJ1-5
CASSLVRGSNQPQHF
TGTGCCAGCAGCTTAGTGCGAGGAAGCAATCAGCCCCAGCATTTT
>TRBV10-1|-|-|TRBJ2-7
CASRESPEEAYEQYF
TGCGCCAGCAGAGAAAGCCCCGAGGAGGCCTACGAGCAGTACTTC
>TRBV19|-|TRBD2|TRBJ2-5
CASSIFAGGRRETQYF
TGTGCCAGTAGTATCTTCGCGGGAGGGCGTCGAGAGACCCAGTACTTC
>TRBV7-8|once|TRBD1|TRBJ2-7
CASSFTPGTGSYEQYF
TGTGCCAGCAGCTTCACTCCCGGGACAGGGTCCTACGAGCAGTACTTC
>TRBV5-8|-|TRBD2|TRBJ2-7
CASRNRLAGDLYEQYF
TGTGCCAGCAGAAACCGACTAGCGGGGGATTTATACGAGCAGTACTTC
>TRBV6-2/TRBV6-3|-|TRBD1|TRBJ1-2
CASSIRGTYGYTF
TGTGCCAGCAGTATCAGGGGGACCTATGGCTACACCTTC
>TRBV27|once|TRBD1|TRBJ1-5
CASSPRGRGQPQHF
TGTGCCAGCAGTCCCAGGGGGCGCGGACAGCCCCAGCATTTT
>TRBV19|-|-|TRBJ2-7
CASSYTDSYEQYF
TGTGCCAGTAGTTACACCGACAGCTACGAGCAGTACTTC
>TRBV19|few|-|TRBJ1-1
CASRSDLNTEAFF
TGTGCCAGTAGGTCAGATCTGAACACTGAAGCTTTCTTT